This T cell receptor (beta chain) derives from a study of radiotherapy plus CTLA-4 blockade in lung cancer. The CDR3 has 15 residues. Germline CDR1 MDHEN, CDR2 SYDVKM. V shed 5 bases and J shed 1 base, with 15 bases lying between them. The protocol was immunoSEQ multiplex PCR, while the TCRdb copy is restricted to in-frame clones and leaves out a portion. This table has 83,000 or so clones, 75% to 90% appearing once. The V and J genes are TRBV28 and TRBJ2-7; D possibly corresponds to TRBD1 (6 bases). The source material was peripheral blood, sampled from a patient treated with radiotherapy plus ipilimumab. The receptor's source is a human donor with non-small cell lung cancer who had stable disease on radiotherapy plus ipilimumab. The CDR3 spells CASSPMTGRSYEQYF. The CDR3 nucleotides read TGTGCCAGCAGTCCGATGACAGGTCGTTCCTACGAGCAGTACTTC.